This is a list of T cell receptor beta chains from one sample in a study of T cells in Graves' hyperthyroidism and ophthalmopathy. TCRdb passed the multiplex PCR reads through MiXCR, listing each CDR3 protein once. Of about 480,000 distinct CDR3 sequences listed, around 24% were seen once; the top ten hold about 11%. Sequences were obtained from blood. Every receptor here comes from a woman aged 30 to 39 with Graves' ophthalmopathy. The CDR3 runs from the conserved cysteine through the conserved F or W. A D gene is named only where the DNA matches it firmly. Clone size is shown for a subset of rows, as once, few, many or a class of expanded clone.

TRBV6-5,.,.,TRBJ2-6,TGTGCCAGCAGTTACGAGGGGCCAGGGGCCAACGTCCTGACTTTC,CASSYEGPGANVLTF
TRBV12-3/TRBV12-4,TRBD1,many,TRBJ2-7,TGTGCCAGCAGTTTAGAAACACCGGGACAGACCTACGAGCAGTACTTC,CASSLETPGQTYEQYF
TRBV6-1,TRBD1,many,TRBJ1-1,TGTGCCAGCAGTGAAGAAGGGACAGGGAACACTGAAGCTTTCTTT,CASSEEGTGNTEAFF
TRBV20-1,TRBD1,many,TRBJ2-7,TGCAGTGCAGACCCGGGACAGGGATTGTACGAGCAGTACTTC,CSADPGQGLYEQYF
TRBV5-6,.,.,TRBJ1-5,TGTGCCAGCAGCTGGGGGACATCAAATAGCAATCAGCCCCAGCATTTT,CASSWGTSNSNQPQHF
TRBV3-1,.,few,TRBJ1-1,TGTGCCAGCAGCCAGGCGATCAGCCCTGAAGCTTTCTTT,CASSQAISPEAFF
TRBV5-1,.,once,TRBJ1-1,TGCGCCAGCAGCTTGGTGTCTGTAGGGTCTGAAGCTTTCTTT,CASSLVSVGSEAFF
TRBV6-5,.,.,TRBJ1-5,TGTGCCAGCAGTTACCACCCACAGGGAAGCAATCAGCCCCAGCATTTT,CASSYHPQGSNQPQHF
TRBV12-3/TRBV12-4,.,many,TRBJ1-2,TGTGCCAGCAGTTTGACGGGAAGATTCTACACCTTC,CASSLTGRFYTF
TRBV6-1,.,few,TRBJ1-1,TGTGCCAGCAGAAAAGGTGGCAGGCTTAACACTGAAGCTTTCTTT,CASRKGGRLNTEAFF
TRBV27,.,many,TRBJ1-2,TGTGCCAGCAGTTTATCGAGGGCAGCGGTGAAGTATGGCTACACCTTC,CASSLSRAAVKYGYTF
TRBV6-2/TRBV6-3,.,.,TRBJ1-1,TGTGCCAGCAGAACCTTGAGGATGAACACTGAAGCTTTCTTT,CASRTLRMNTEAFF